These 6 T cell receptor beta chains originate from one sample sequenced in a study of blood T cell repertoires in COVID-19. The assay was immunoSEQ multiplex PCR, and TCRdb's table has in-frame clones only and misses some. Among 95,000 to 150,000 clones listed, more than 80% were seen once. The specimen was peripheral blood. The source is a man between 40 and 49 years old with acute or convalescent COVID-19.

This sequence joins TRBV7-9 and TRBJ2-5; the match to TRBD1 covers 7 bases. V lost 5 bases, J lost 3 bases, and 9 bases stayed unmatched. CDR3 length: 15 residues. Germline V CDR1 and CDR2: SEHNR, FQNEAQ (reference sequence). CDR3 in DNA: TGTGCCAGCAGCCCCCAGACAGGGAAAGAAGAGACCCAGTACTTC. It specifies CASSPQTGKEETQYF.

The CDR3 DNA follows: TGTGCCAGCAGCTTACAGGGCGCGTCGGGAGAGACCCAGTACTTC. It yields the protein CASSLQGASGETQYF. The rearrangement uses TRBV7-2 and TRBJ2-5, with a weak D call TRBD1 (5 bases). The germline V gene encodes CDR1 SGHTA and CDR2 FQGNSA. This CDR3 contains 15 residues. V gave up 2 bases and J gave up 4 bases, with 14 bases separating them.

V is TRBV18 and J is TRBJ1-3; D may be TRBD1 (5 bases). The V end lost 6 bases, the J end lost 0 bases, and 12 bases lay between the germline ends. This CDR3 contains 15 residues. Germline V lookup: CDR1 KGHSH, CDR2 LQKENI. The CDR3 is CASSYDSISGNTIYF. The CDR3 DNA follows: TGTGCCAGCTCCTACGACAGCATCTCTGGAAACACCATATATTTT.

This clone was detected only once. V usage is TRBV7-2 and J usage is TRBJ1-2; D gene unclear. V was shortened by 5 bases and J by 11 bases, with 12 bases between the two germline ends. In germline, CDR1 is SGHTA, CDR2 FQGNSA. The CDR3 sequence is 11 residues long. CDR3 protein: CASSNTPRYTF. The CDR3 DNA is TGTGCCAGCAGCAATACACCGAGGTACACCTTC.

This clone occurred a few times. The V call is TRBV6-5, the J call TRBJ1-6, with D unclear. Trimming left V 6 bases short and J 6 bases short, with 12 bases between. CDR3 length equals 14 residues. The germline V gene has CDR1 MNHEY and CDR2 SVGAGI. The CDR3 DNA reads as TGTGCCAGCAGACCTTGGGCGCTTAATTCACCCCTCCACTTT. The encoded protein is CASRPWALNSPLHF.

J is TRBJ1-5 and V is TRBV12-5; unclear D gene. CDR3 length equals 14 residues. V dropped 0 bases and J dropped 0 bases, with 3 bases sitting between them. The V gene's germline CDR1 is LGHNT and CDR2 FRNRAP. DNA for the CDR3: TGTGCTAGTGGTTTGGTTAATAGCAATCAGCCCCAGCATTTT. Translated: CASGLVNSNQPQHF.